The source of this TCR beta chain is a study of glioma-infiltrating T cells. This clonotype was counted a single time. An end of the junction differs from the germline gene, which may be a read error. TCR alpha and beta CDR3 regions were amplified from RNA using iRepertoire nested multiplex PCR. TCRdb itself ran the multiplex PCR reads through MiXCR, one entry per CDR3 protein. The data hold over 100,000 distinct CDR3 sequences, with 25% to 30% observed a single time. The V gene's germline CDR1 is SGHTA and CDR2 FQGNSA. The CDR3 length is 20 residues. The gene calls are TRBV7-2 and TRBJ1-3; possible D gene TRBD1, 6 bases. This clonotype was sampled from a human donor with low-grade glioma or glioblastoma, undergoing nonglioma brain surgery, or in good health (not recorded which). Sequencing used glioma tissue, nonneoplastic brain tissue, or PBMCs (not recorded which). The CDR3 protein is CASSLAPGQTGFSSGSTIYF. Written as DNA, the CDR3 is TGTGCCAGCAGCTTAGCGCCGGGACAAACAGGCTTTAGCTCTGGAAGCACCATATATTTT. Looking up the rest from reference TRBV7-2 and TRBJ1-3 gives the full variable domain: GAGVSQSPSNKVTEKGKDVELRCDPISGHTALYWYRQSLGQGLEFLIYFQGNSAPDKSGLPSDRFSAERTGGSVSTLTIQRTQQEDSAVYLCASSLAPGQTGFSSGSTIYFGEGSWLTVV.